The 4 T cell receptor beta chains presented below share a single source sample, sequenced in a study of graft-versus-host responses after intestinal transplantation. Only in-frame clones appear in the TCRdb table, and some are missing; sequencing was by immunoSEQ multiplex PCR. The sample contains around 26,000 clones, approximately 94% of which appear only once. Material: PBMCs, obtained 156 days after intestinal transplant. The receptor set was obtained from a human patient who received an intestinal transplant, so some T cells may come from the graft donor.

The chain recombines TRBV5-8 with TRBJ2-2; 7 positions agree with TRBD2. This CDR3 contains 16 residues. The germline V gene has CDR1 SGHTS and CDR2 YDEGEE. Germline trimming cut 4 bases from V and 1 base from J; bases unmatched to any gene: 7. DNA for the CDR3: TGTGCCAGCAGCACAACCGGGACTATGAACACCGGGGAGCTGTTTTTT. Amino acid sequence: CASSTTGTMNTGELFF. The full variable domain, its missing parts supplied by reference TRBV5-8 and TRBJ2-2, is EAGVTQSPTHLIKTRGQQATLRCSPISGHTSVYWYQQALGLGLQFLLWYDEGEERNRGNFPPRFSGRQFPNYSSELNVNALELEDSALYLCASSTTGTMNTGELFFGEGSRLTVL.

The CDR3 DNA sequence: TGTGCCAGTAGTATTGCGGCGGGGGGGTACAATGAGCAGTTCTTC. This gives the protein CASSIAAGGYNEQFF. This chain links TRBV19 with TRBJ2-1; 9 bases match TRBD2. This CDR3 is built from 15 residues. Per germline, CDR1 LNHDA and CDR2 SQIVND (reference sequence). V shed 3 bases, J shed 4 bases, and the junction held 4 bases outside the gene matches.

The chain is built from TRBV15 and TRBJ1-5; D not certain. This CDR3 is built from 14 residues. CDR1 is LNHNV, CDR2 YYDKDF, per germline (reference sequence). V shed 5 bases and J shed 3 bases, with 11 bases lying between them. The CDR3 region is CATSGGPSNQPQHF. The DNA of the CDR3 is TGTGCCACCAGCGGCGGACCTTCCAATCAGCCCCAGCATTTT.

This chain uses TRBV6-5 with TRBJ1-2, with D possibly matching TRBD1 (6 bases). Per germline, CDR1 MNHEY and CDR2 SVGAGI. CDR3 length: 14 residues. The V end lost 4 bases, the J end lost 6 bases, and 15 bases lay between the germline ends. The CDR3 DNA reads as TGTGCCAGCAGTTTGATGACAGGTTCGGATGGCTACACCTTC. This codes for CASSLMTGSDGYTF.